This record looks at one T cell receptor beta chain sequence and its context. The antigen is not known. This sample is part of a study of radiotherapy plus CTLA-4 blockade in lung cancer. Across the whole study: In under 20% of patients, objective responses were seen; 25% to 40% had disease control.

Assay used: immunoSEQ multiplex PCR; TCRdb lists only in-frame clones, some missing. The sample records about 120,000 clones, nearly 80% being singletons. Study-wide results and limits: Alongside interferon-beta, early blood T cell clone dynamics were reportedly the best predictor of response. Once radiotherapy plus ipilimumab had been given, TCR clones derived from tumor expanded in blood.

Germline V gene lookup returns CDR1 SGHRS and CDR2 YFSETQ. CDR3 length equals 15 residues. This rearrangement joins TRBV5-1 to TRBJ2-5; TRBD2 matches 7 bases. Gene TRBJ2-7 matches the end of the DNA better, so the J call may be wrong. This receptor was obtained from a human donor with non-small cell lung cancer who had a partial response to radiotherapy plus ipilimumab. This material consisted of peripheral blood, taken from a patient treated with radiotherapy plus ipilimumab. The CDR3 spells CASSHGGREPYEQYF. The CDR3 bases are TGCGCCAGCAGCCACGGCGGGCGGGAGCCCTACGAGCAGTACTTC.